This T cell receptor beta chain is drawn from a study of control samples from healthy donors and cancer patients. The assay was immunoSEQ multiplex PCR, and TCRdb's table has in-frame clones only and misses some. The table shows some 170,000 clones, with roughly 95% occurring only once. Germline CDR1 SGHTS, CDR2 YDEGEE. The ends lost 1 base at V and 9 bases at J; junction bases unmatched: 11. This CDR3 comprises 15 residues. The clonotype was recovered from a woman aged 25 to 39 in good health. The V call is TRBV5-8, the J call TRBJ2-5, with 8 bases matching TRBD2. Sequenced sample: blood. In DNA form, the CDR3 reads TGTGCCAGCAGCTTGAAAGCGGGGGTACGGGGGGCCCAGTACTTC. Translating gives CASSLKAGVRGAQYF.